This T cell receptor beta chain originates from a study of Ad26.COV2.S vaccination and SARS-CoV-2 variants. Treatment defined: around 19 received Ad26.COV2.S at low or high dose, single or two shots; about 5 received placebo; per-sample allocation not given. Material that was analyzed had been drawn on day 63 after the first vaccine or placebo injection. Profiling relied on immunoSEQ multiplex PCR, and the TCRdb table lists in-frame clones only, not all of them. This sample carries about 370,000 clones, about 85% of them seen once, and the ten largest clones take under 3.5%. From germline, CDR1 is LNHNV and CDR2 YYDKDF (reference sequence). The CDR3 covers 14 residues. Trimming shortened V by 0 bases and J by 3 bases, and 8 bases separated the two germline ends.

This sequence was found in a person between 18 and 59 years old who received the Ad26.COV2.S COVID-19 vaccine or a placebo. The chain couples TRBV15 to TRBJ1-2; D is unclear. Sequencing used peripheral blood, obtained in a trial of Ad26.COV2.S vaccine versus placebo. CDR3 sequence (DNA): TGTGCCACCAGCAGAGATAAGACGGACTATGGCTACACCTTC. This encodes CATSRDKTDYGYTF. Combining the CDR3 with reference TRBV15 and TRBJ1-2 gives the whole variable domain DAMVIQNPRYQVTQFGKPVTLSCSQTLNHNVMYWYQQKSSQAPKLLFHYYDKDFNNEADTPDNFQSRRPNTSFCFLDIRSPGLGDTAMYLCATSRDKTDYGYTFGSGTRLTVV.